The 8 T cell receptor beta chains given below trace back to one sample, sequenced in a study of blood T cell repertoires in COVID-19. Generated by immunoSEQ multiplex PCR, the TCRdb table keeps only in-frame clones and is missing some. The data contain around 160,000 clones, about 86% of them singletons. The sample taken for sequencing was peripheral blood. These receptors were taken from a woman between 65 and 79 years old with COVID-19, enrolled during active disease.

This CDR3 is CASSPTGKGNIQYF. DNA for the CDR3: TGCGCCAGCAGCCCGACAGGGAAGGGGAACATTCAGTACTTC. The chain employs TRBV5-1 and TRBJ2-4; 7 positions match TRBD1. The CDR3 is made up of 14 amino acids. Trimming took 4 bases from V and 7 from J; bases not matched to a gene: 8. CDR1 and CDR2 from the germline V gene are SGHRS and YFSETQ.

The gene calls are TRBV4-2 and TRBJ1-5; TRBD1 aligns across 7 bases. CDR1 and CDR2 (germline): LGHNA, YNFKEQ. V lost 1 base and J lost 7; bases outside the gene matches: 7. The CDR3 consists of 15 residues. The chain's CDR3 is CASSQVGQGGQPQHF. CDR3 nucleotides: TGTGCCAGCAGCCAAGTCGGGCAGGGGGGCCAGCCCCAGCATTTT.

This rearrangement joins TRBV30 to TRBJ1-1; D possibly corresponds to TRBD1 (6 bases). The CDR3 has 12 residues. CDR1 is GTSNPN, CDR2 SVGIG, per germline (reference sequence). V dropped 4 bases and J dropped 4 bases, with 10 bases sitting between them. CDR3 amino acids: CAWTGEGTEAFF. The CDR3 bases are TGTGCCTGGACAGGGGAAGGCACTGAAGCTTTCTTT.

This clone was recorded once. The chain recombines TRBV18 with TRBJ2-1, with 9 bases identical to TRBD1. The V and J ends lost 5 bases and 7 bases, in that order; junction bases with no gene match: 9. The CDR3 is made up of 15 amino acids. Germline-derived CDR1 and CDR2 are KGHSH and LQKENI. The CDR3 loop is CASSSRDRVRNEQFF. For the CDR3, the DNA is TGTGCCAGCTCATCCCGGGACAGGGTTAGAAATGAGCAGTTCTTC.

This rearrangement joins TRBV12-3 or TRBV12-4 to TRBJ1-2; unclear D gene. The CDR3 contains 13 residues. Trimming removed 2 bases from V and 2 bases from J, with 6 bases in between. CDR3 amino acids: CASSLTQNYGYTF. The CDR3 DNA follows: TGTGCCAGCAGTTTAACGCAGAACTATGGCTACACCTTC.

This chain joins TRBV15 and TRBJ2-5; maybe TRBD2 (5 bases). Trimming took 2 bases from V and 2 from J, leaving 15 bases between them. CDR1 is LNHNV and CDR2 is YYDKDF in the germline V gene (reference sequence). This CDR3 spans 16 amino acids. The CDR3 is CATSRPSGKKQETQYF. DNA for the CDR3: TGTGCCACCAGCAGACCCTCCGGGAAGAAACAAGAGACCCAGTACTTC.

The chain combines TRBV30 with TRBJ2-5, with TRBD2 matching over 7 bases. The V gene's germline CDR1 is GTSNPN and CDR2 SVGIG (reference sequence). The ends lost 7 bases at V and 3 bases at J; junction bases unmatched: 17. CDR3 length equals 16 residues. This CDR3 is CALEWPPSGRKETQYF. The CDR3 bases are TGTGCCTTGGAGTGGCCACCCTCCGGGAGGAAAGAGACCCAGTACTTC.

V and J are TRBV2 and TRBJ1-1, with 7 bases identical to TRBD1. Germline lookup yields CDR1 SNHLY and CDR2 FYNNEI. The CDR3 sequence is 13 residues long. V lost 8 bases to trimming and J lost 7 bases; unmatched junction nucleotides: 10. The CDR3, as DNA: TGTGCCAGCTATTTTGACCGGGACAGTGAAGCTTTCTTT. Translated: CASYFDRDSEAFF.